This T cell receptor (beta chain) was captured in a study of blood T cell repertoires in COVID-19. Worth noting for this clone: In the same sample, other DNA sequences code for this CDR3.

Authors' analysis steps: Amplification of reference gene primers provided the estimated nucleated cell counts. Here immunoSEQ multiplex PCR was the method, and the copy in TCRdb shows in-frame clones only, minus some. The V and J calls and clone size come from that table; D and trimming were worked out from the DNA. The sample yields about 230,000 clones, 65% to 90% seen once. The CDR3 has 13 amino acids. With V trimmed by 1 base and J by 4 bases, 0 bases remained unmatched. The germline V gene has CDR1 LGHDT and CDR2 YNNKEL (reference sequence). Enrolled during active infection, Seattle patients were then followed longitudinally.

Sequencing input: peripheral blood. The receptor was derived from a man aged 45-65 years with COVID-19, enrolled during active disease. V is TRBV3-1 (or the pseudogene TRBV3-2) and J is TRBJ1-2; 7 bases are shared with TRBD1. The CDR3 nucleotides read TGTGCCAGCAGCCAAGGGACAGGCTATGGCTACACCTTC. Translating it yields CASSQGTGYGYTF.